The rows below give T cell receptor beta chains drawn from one sample of a study of cytomegalovirus exposure and HLA in healthy donors. Sequencing was performed with immunoSEQ multiplex PCR; in TCRdb, only in-frame clones are kept and a portion is missing. The sample has 40,000 or so clones; the top ten hold 1% to 1.5%. Sequencing was done on a sample of PBMCs. The receptor set was obtained from a man in his thirties or forties in good health and CMV-seronegative. Each CDR3 is given without its conserved first and last residue. Each record gives: V gene, D gene, CDR3 protein. D genes are given only for firm matches.

TRBV19 | TRBD1 | ASSGRRTGWNTEAF
TRBV27 | TRBD2 | ASSPLGGSSYEQY
TRBV7-9 | TRBD1 | ASSPTRDRVSNYGYT
TRBV4-3 | . | ASSLGGYGYT
TRBV1 | . | TSSQELVSYNEQF
TRBV6-5 | TRBD1 | ASSYSRTGGRNEQY
TRBV18 | TRBD1 | ASSPQGQGAVGGYT
TRBV7-2 | TRBD2 | ASSFSGTEQY
TRBV7-9 | TRBD2 | ASSPQAGGPRNEQF
TRBV7-6 | TRBD1 | ASSLNRGGTEAF
TRBV4-1 | TRBD2 | ASTQGLAGSYEQY
TRBV11-3 | . | ASSFSGTTGEQY
TRBV14 | . | ASSQMGGRSTDTQY
TRBV9 | TRBD1 | ASSLTGDGYT
TRBV18 | . | ASSPFPQGRNPDLVYNEQF
TRBV6-6 | . | ASSYSISSGETQY
TRBV29-1 | TRBD2 | SVEEAGLNYNEQF
TRBV6-1 | TRBD2 | ASRLAGTLTDTQY
TRBV19 | TRBD1 | ASSTLPGQGAGSGNQPQH
TRBV6-5 | . | ASSYPQFNSPLH
TRBV6-5 | . | ASSYEAAQRGTEAF
TRBV4-1 | TRBD2 | ASSQTGSGSPTDTQY
TRBV5-6 | . | ASNVIGQSYEQY
TRBV28 | . | ASYGVVAGGLG
TRBV5-1 | TRBD2 | ASSREGGPDYEQY
TRBV6-5 | . | ASSSAGNTIY
TRBV27 | TRBD1 | ASSSRDSHYGYT
TRBV6-6 | . | ASSYVDRINQPQH
TRBV30 | . | AWSVGREHSPLH
TRBV30 | . | AWSGQPDSPLH
TRBV7-9 | . | ASSQEGSVQY
TRBV9 | TRBD1 | ASSAEQGATNEKLF
TRBV29-1 | . | SVGTRLGNTIY
TRBV18 | . | ASSPPPRAYEQY
TRBV5-1 | . | ASSYLQGNAEAF
TRBV18 | TRBD2 | ASSPPIGTKGQF
TRBV5-1 | . | ASSLWVAYNEQF
TRBV5-1 | TRBD1 | ASSLSPLGQGGQPQH
TRBV19 | . | ASSPLGIVGERSNEQF
TRBV6-6 | TRBD2 | ASSSSAGGTDNEQF
TRBV7-2 | TRBD2 | ASSLGLAGAYEQY
TRBV11-2 | TRBD1 | ASSYGTGIYEQY
TRBV30 | TRBD1 | AWSVGTAYGYT
TRBV9 | . | ASSVAGGGEAF
TRBV29-1 | . | SVRDYGIEGYT
TRBV2 | . | ASSEALGGNTEAF
TRBV6-5 | . | ASRGASSGNTIY
TRBV30 | TRBD2 | AWSWGLAGVNEQF
TRBV29-1 | . | SVEGQGQDEQY
TRBV6-6 | . | ASSFGGHRRNTEAF
TRBV4-2 | TRBD2 | ASSQVVDSGRGNEQF